This passage covers 22 T cell receptor beta chains from one sample sequenced in a study of monozygotic twins with cystic fibrosis. The repertoire was sequenced with immunoSEQ multiplex PCR; TCRdb's copy has only in-frame clones and lacks some. The sample shows 12,000 to 15,000 clones, about 85% of them seen only once. Source material: blood. These receptors were collected from a boy between 10 and 17 years old with cystic fibrosis.

This clone was recorded only once. The V gene is TRBV12-5, the J gene TRBJ1-3; the match to TRBD1 covers 10 bases. The CDR3 is 15 residues long. After removal of 6 bases from V and 4 bases from J, the junction contained 6 bases not matched to a gene. The germline gives CDR1 LGHNT, CDR2 FRNRAP. The CDR3 sequence is CASGLGQGDGNTIYF. The CDR3 DNA follows: TGTGCTAGTGGCCTCGGACAGGGGGACGGAAACACCATATATTTT.

This sequence joins TRBV19 and TRBJ2-7, with D perhaps matching TRBD1 (6 bases). The germline V gene has CDR1 LNHDA and CDR2 SQIVND (reference sequence). V lost 4 bases, J lost 2 bases, and 18 bases lay in between. This CDR3 contains 16 residues. The CDR3 reads CASSSHRTEDPYEQYF. As DNA, the CDR3 is TGTGCCAGTAGTAGCCACAGGACAGAGGATCCCTACGAGCAGTACTTC.

The chain employs TRBV5-1 and TRBJ1-5; TRBD1 matches 8 bases. This CDR3 comprises 15 residues. In germline, CDR1 is SGHRS, CDR2 YFSETQ. Trimming cost V 1 base and J 4 bases; bases outside gene matches: 4. The DNA of the CDR3 is TGCGCCAGCAGCTTGAGCACAGGGGGAAATCAGCCCCAGCATTTT. Residues: CASSLSTGGNQPQHF.

This chain connects TRBV5-1 to TRBJ1-5, with 10 bases identical to TRBD1. The length of the CDR3 is 15 residues. V was clipped by 1 base and J by 7 bases; unmatched bases: 5. Per the germline V gene, CDR1 is SGHRS and CDR2 is YFSETQ. As DNA, the CDR3 is TGCGCCAGCAGCTTGAGGCCGGGACAGGGGCAGCCCCAGCATTTT. Translated: CASSLRPGQGQPQHF.

The chain carries TRBV5-6 and TRBJ1-2; D gene unclear. Looked up from germline, CDR1 is SGHDT and CDR2 is YYEEEE. Trimming cost V 4 bases and J 3 bases, with 7 bases left between them. CDR3 length: 12 amino acids. This chain's CDR3 is CASSTGDYGYTF. The CDR3 DNA follows: TGTGCCAGCAGCACGGGAGACTATGGCTACACCTTC.

The chain combines TRBV27 with TRBJ2-7; D is ambiguous. The germline V gene has CDR1 MNHEY and CDR2 SMNVEV (reference sequence). V was clipped by 6 bases and J by 0 bases, with 12 bases between them. The length of the CDR3 is 14 residues. Written as DNA, the CDR3 is TGTGCCAGCAGCCCTACGGAACTCTCCTACGAGCAGTACTTC. Its translation: CASSPTELSYEQYF.

The genes are TRBV30 and TRBJ2-1, with 12 positions matching TRBD2. Germline CDR1 reads GTSNPN; CDR2 reads SVGIG (reference sequence). The CDR3 runs 14 residues. After removal of 4 bases from V and 9 bases from J, the junction contained 7 bases not matched to a gene. The CDR3 region has the DNA TGTGCCTGGAATCTAGCGGGAGGGCCAGGTGAGCAGTTCTTC. Its protein is CAWNLAGGPGEQFF. Supplemented by reference TRBV30 and TRBJ2-1, the full variable domain reads SQTIHQWPATLVQPVGSPLSLECTVEGTSNPNLYWYRQAAGRGLQLLFYSVGIGQISSEVPQNLSASRPQDRQFILSSKKLLLSDSGFYLCAWNLAGGPGEQFFGPGTRLTVL.

V usage is TRBV6-1 and J usage is TRBJ2-4; D not resolved. The V end lost 2 bases, the J end lost 0 bases, and 8 bases lay between the germline ends. The CDR3 loop spans 15 amino acids. Germline V gene lookup returns CDR1 MNHNS and CDR2 SASEGT. CDR3 coding DNA: TGTGCCAGCAGTGAACACTCGTTAGCCAAAAACATTCAGTACTTC. Residues: CASSEHSLAKNIQYF.

The chain couples TRBV15 to TRBJ1-4; tentative D call: TRBD1 (5 bases). The germline V and J ends were trimmed by 1 base and 6 bases, with 15 bases remaining between them. Germline V lookup: CDR1 LNHNV, CDR2 YYDKDF (reference sequence). The CDR3 sequence is 16 residues long. CDR3 in amino acids: CATSRVSGRGDEKLFF. DNA for the CDR3: TGTGCCACCAGCAGAGTCTCAGGGAGAGGGGATGAAAAACTGTTTTTT.

The chain combines TRBV6-1 with TRBJ2-7, with unresolved D. The V end was cut by 3 bases, the J end by 7 bases, with 19 bases between. The CDR3 contains 15 residues. Germline CDR1 reads MNHNS; CDR2 reads SASEGT. CDR3 bases: TGTGCCAGCAGTGAGCGGTCCTTGGTGGTAGGGGAGCAGTACTTC. It specifies CASSERSLVVGEQYF.

This clone was counted once. Here the CDR3 DNA reads TGTGCCAGCAGCTCAAGCAGGGGGCGGGTAAGGCGAGAGACCCAGTACTTC. Translation gives CASSSSRGRVRRETQYF. The chain carries TRBV7-9 and TRBJ2-5, with 8 bases matching TRBD1. Germline V gene data show CDR1 as SEHNR and CDR2 as FQNEAQ (reference sequence). The CDR3 runs 17 residues. The trim removed 4 bases at V and 4 bases at J, leaving 14 bases unmatched.

The V call is TRBV15, the J call TRBJ1-2, with 8 bases lining up with TRBD1. Losses at the gene ends were 0 bases for V and 3 bases for J; bases not matched to a gene: 9. The CDR3 is made up of 17 amino acids. Per the germline V gene, CDR1 is LNHNV and CDR2 is YYDKDF (reference sequence). The CDR3 reads CATSRDTGGLPYYGYTF. For the CDR3, the DNA is TGTGCCACCAGCAGAGACACAGGGGGGCTGCCCTACTATGGCTACACCTTC.

The genes are TRBV5-1 and TRBJ2-7; possibly TRBD1 for D (6 bases). Between the trimmed V and J ends, which lost 3 bases and 2 bases, there was a span of 21 bases. Germline-derived CDR1 and CDR2 are SGHRS and YFSETQ. The length of the CDR3 is 17 residues. DNA of the CDR3: TGCGCCAGCAGCTACCGGCCCCCCGGACGGGACACCTACGAGCAGTACTTC. It codes for CASSYRPPGRDTYEQYF.

The chain couples TRBV6-8 to TRBJ2-5; 8 bases line up with TRBD1. The germline V gene encodes CDR1 MNHGY and CDR2 SAAAGT. Unmatched junction bases numbered 8, after V lost 4 bases and J lost 7 bases. The CDR3 sequence is 14 residues long. The CDR3 DNA sequence: TGTGCCAGCAGTTCGGACAGGGAAGGTGCGACCCAGTACTTC. Translated: CASSSDREGATQYF.

V and J are TRBV4-1 and TRBJ2-6; D not certain. Germline CDR1 is MGHRA and CDR2 is YSYEKL. V gave up 0 bases and J gave up 0 bases, with 15 bases separating them. The CDR3 spans 19 residues. The CDR3 here is CASSQDMARPSSGANVLTF. The CDR3 DNA follows: TGCGCCAGCAGCCAAGACATGGCAAGACCCAGCTCTGGGGCCAACGTCCTGACTTTC.

This clone was seen only once. This rearrangement joins TRBV19 to TRBJ2-1, with 7 positions matching TRBD2. Germline V gene sequence: CDR1 LNHDA, CDR2 SQIVND (reference sequence). The ends lost 7 bases at V and 4 bases at J; junction bases unmatched: 16. The CDR3 is 17 residues long. CDR3 DNA: TGTGCCAGTAATATCCGAACCGGGAGGAAATCTTACAATGAGCAGTTCTTC. Encoded protein: CASNIRTGRKSYNEQFF.

The CDR3 protein is CAITRDLGEKLFF. The CDR3 DNA reads TGTGCCATCACCCGAGATCTAGGTGAAAAACTGTTTTTT. The chain recombines TRBV10-3 with TRBJ1-4; no definite D call. Trimming took off 7 bases at V and 7 bases at J, with 13 bases between the two ends. The CDR3 contains 13 residues. Germline CDR1 reads ENHRY; CDR2 reads SYGVKD.

This clone appeared a single time. The chain carries TRBV25-1 and TRBJ2-1; D may be TRBD2 (5 bases). V was clipped by 7 bases and J by 3 bases, with 7 bases between them. This CDR3 region has 12 residues. Germline V CDR1 and CDR2: MGHDK, SYGVNS. The CDR3 here is CASTGIYNEQFF. The CDR3 DNA sequence: TGTGCCAGCACGGGAATCTACAATGAGCAGTTCTTC.

The rearrangement joins TRBV10-1 to TRBJ2-7, with D hard to call. Germline V gene data show CDR1 as WNHNN and CDR2 as SYGVQD (reference sequence). This CDR3 has 13 amino acids. Trimming removed 2 bases at V and 0 bases at J, with 5 bases between. Written as DNA, the CDR3 is TGCGCCAGCAGTGAGGGCAACTCCTACGAGCAGTACTTC. It translates to CASSEGNSYEQYF.

V gene TRBV5-1 combines with J gene TRBJ1-2; the D is unclear. The CDR3 sequence is 17 residues long. Germline V lookup: CDR1 SGHRS, CDR2 YFSETQ. The ends were cut back, 4 bases at V and 0 bases at J, with 19 bases in the middle. CDR3: CASSGVGPSISNYGYTF. The DNA for the CDR3 is TGCGCCAGCAGCGGAGTAGGACCATCAATCTCTAACTATGGCTACACCTTC.

The chain couples TRBV11-2 to TRBJ2-5; a weak D match, TRBD1 (5 bases). Trimming took 5 bases from V and 1 from J, leaving 14 bases between them. CDR3 size: 15 residues. Germline loops: CDR1 SGHAT, CDR2 FQNNGV. The CDR3 is CASSPIRTGQETQYF. As DNA, the CDR3 is TGTGCCAGCAGCCCCATTCGTACAGGCCAAGAGACCCAGTACTTC.

The chain is built from TRBV7-6 and TRBJ1-6, with D unresolved. The CDR3 covers 14 residues. Germline values: CDR1 SGHVS, CDR2 FNYEAQ. V was cut by 1 base and J by 7 bases, with 8 bases left in between. The chain's CDR3 is CASSLEGRNSPLHF. The CDR3, as DNA: TGTGCCAGCAGCTTAGAGGGAAGGAATTCACCCCTCCACTTT.